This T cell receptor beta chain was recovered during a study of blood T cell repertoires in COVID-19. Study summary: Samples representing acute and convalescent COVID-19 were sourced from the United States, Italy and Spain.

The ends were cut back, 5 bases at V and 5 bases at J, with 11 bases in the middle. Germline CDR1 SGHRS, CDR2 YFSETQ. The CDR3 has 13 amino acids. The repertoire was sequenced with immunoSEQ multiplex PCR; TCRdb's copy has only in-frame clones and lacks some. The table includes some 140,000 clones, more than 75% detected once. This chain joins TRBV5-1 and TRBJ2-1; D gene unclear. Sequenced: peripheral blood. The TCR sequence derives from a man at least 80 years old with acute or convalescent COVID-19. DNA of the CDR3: TGCGCCAGCAGGAAAACTCTAGACAATGAGCAGTTCTTC. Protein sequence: CASRKTLDNEQFF.